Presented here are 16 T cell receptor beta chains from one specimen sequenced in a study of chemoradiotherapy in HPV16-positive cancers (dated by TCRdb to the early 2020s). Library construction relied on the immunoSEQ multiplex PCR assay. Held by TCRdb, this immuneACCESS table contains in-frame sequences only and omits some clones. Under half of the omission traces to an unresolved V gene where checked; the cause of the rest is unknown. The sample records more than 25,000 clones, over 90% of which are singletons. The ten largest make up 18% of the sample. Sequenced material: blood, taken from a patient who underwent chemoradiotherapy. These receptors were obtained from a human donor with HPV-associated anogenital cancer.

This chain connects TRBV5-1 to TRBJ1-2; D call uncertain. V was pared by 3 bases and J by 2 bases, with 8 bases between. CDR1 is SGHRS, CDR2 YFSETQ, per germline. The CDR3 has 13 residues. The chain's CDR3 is CASSSEGNYGYTF. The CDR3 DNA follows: TGCGCCAGCAGCTCTGAAGGGAACTATGGCTACACCTTC.

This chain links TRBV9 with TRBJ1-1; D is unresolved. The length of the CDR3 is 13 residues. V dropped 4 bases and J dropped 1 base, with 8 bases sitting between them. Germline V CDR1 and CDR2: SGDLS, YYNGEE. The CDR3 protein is CASSFTENTEAFF. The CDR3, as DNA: TGTGCCAGCAGCTTTACAGAGAACACTGAAGCTTTCTTT.

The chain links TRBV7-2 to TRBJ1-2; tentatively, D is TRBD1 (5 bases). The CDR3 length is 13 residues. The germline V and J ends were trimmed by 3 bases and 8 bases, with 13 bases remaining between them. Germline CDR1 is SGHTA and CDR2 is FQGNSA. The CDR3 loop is CASSLGGGRGYTF. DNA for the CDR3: TGTGCCAGCAGCTTGGGGGGTGGACGCGGCTACACCTTC.

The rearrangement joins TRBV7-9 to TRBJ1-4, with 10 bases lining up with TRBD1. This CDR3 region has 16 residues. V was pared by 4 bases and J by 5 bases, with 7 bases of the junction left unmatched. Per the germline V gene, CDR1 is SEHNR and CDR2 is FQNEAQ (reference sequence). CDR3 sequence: CASSSTGGSGNEKLFF. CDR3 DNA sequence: TGTGCCAGCAGCTCGACAGGGGGCTCAGGGAATGAAAAACTGTTTTTT.

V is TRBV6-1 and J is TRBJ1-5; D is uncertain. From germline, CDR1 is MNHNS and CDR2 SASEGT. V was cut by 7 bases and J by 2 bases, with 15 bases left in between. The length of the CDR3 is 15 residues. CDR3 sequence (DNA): TGTGCCAGCAACCCTCGGACTTTTGGCAATCAGCCCCAGCATTTT. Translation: CASNPRTFGNQPQHF.

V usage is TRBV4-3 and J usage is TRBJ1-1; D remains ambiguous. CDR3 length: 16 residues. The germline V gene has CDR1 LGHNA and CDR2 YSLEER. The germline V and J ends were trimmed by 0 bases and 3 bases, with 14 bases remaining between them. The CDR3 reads CASSQESVSWDTEAFF. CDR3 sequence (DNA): TGCGCCAGCAGCCAAGAGTCTGTAAGTTGGGACACTGAAGCTTTCTTT.

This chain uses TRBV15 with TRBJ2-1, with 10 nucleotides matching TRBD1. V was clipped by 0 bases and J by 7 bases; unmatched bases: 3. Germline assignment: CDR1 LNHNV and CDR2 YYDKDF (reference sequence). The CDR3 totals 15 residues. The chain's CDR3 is CATSRDKGQGNEQFF. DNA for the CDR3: TGTGCCACCAGCAGAGATAAGGGACAGGGGAATGAGCAGTTCTTC.

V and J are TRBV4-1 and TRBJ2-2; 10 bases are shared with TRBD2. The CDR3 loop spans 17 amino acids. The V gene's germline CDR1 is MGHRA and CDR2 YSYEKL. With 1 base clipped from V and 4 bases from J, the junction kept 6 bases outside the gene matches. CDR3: CASSQGLAGASTGELFF. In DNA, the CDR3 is TGCGCCAGCAGCCAAGGGCTAGCGGGGGCTAGCACCGGGGAGCTGTTTTTT.

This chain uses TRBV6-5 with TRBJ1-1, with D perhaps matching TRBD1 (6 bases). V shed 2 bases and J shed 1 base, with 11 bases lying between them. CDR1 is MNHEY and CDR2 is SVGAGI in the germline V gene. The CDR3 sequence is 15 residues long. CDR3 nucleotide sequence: TGTGCCAGCAGTTACGAAGGGGGTGCGAACACTGAAGCTTTCTTT. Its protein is CASSYEGGANTEAFF.

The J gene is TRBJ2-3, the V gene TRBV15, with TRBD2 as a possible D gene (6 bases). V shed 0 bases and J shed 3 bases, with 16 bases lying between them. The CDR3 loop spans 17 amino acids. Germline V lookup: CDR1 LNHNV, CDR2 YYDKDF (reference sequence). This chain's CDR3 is CATSRDAGSIRTDTQYF. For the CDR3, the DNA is TGTGCCACCAGCAGAGATGCCGGGAGTATTCGAACAGATACGCAGTATTTT.

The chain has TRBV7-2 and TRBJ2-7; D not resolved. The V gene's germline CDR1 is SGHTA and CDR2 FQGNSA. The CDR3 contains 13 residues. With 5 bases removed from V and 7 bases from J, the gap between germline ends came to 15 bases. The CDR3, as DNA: TGTGCCAGCAGCCCCCGGCATGTGGGGGAGCAGTACTTC. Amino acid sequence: CASSPRHVGEQYF.

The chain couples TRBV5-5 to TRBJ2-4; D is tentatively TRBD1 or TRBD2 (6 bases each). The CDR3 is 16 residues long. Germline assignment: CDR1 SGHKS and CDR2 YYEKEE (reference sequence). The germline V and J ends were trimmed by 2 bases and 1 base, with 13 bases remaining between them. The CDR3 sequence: CASSFRGQGAKNIQYF. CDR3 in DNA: TGTGCCAGCAGCTTCCGGGGGCAGGGGGCCAAAAACATTCAGTACTTC. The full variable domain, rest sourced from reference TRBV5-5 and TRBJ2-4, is DAGVTQSPTHLIKTRGQQVTLRCSPISGHKSVSWYQQVLGQGPQFIFQYYEKEERGRGNFPDRFSARQFPNYSSELNVNALLLGDSALYLCASSFRGQGAKNIQYFGAGTRLSVL.

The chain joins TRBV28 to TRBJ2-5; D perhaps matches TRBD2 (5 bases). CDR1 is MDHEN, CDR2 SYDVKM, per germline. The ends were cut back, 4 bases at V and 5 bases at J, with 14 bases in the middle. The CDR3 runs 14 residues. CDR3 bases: TGTGCCAGCAGTTCCCCGGGGTTCGGTGAGACCCAGTACTTC. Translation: CASSSPGFGETQYF.

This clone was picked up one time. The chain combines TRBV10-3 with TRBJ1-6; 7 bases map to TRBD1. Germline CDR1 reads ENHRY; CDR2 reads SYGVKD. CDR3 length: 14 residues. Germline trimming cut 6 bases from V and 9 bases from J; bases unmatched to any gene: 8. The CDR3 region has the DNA TGTGCCATCAGCCCCAGTCAGGGGGGTTCACCCCTCCACTTT. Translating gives CAISPSQGGSPLHF.

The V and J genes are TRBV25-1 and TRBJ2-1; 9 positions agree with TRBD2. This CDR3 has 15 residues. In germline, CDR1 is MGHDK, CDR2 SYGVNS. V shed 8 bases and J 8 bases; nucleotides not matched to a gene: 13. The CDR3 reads CASSLAGPSLYEQFF. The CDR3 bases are TGTGCCAGCTCACTAGCGGGCCCGAGTCTCTATGAGCAGTTCTTC.

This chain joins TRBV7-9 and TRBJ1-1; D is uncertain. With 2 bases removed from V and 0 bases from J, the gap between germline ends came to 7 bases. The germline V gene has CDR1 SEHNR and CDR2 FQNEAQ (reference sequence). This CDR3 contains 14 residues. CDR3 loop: CASSLTELNTEAFF. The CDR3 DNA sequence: TGTGCCAGCAGCTTAACAGAACTGAACACTGAAGCTTTCTTT.